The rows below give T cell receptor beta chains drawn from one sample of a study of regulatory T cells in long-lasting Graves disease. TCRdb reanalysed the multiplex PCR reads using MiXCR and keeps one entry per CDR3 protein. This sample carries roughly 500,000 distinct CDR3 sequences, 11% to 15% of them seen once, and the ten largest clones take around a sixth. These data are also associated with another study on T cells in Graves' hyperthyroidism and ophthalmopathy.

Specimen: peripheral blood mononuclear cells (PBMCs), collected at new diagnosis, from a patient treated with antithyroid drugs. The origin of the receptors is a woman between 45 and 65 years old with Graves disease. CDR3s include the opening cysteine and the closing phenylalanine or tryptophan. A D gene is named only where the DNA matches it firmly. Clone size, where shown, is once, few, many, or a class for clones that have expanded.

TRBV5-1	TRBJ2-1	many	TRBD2	CASSFPLAGNYNEQFF	TGCGCCAGCAGCTTCCCCCTAGCGGGCAACTACAATGAGCAGTTCTTC
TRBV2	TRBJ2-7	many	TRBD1	CASSGTGGNEQYF	TGTGCCAGCAGCGGGACAGGGGGCAACGAGCAGTACTTC
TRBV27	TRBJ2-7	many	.	CASSLLAGYEQYF	TGTGCCAGCAGTTTATTGGCGGGTTACGAGCAGTACTTC
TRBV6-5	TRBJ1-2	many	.	CASSYTGLSGYTF	TGTGCCAGCAGTTATACAGGTCTCTCTGGCTACACCTTC
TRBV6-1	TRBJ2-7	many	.	CASRTESYEQYF	TGTGCCAGCAGGACAGAATCCTACGAGCAGTACTTC
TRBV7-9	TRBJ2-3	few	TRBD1	CASSSVPGQGEGPDTQYF	TGTGCCAGCAGCTCCGTCCCGGGACAGGGGGAGGGTCCAGATACGCAGTATTTT
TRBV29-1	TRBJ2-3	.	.	CSVEGGLSTDTQYF	TGCAGCGTTGAGGGGGGTTTGAGCACAGATACGCAGTATTTT
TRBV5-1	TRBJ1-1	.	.	CAGSLETVGLGTEAFF	TGCGCCGGCAGCTTGGAAACCGTGGGCCTGGGCACTGAAGCTTTCTTT
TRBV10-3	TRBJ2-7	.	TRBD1	CAISPGTANSYEQYF	TGTGCCATCAGCCCAGGGACAGCGAACTCCTACGAGCAGTACTTC
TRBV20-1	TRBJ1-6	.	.	CSAPRANRAQDNSPLHF	TGCAGTGCGCCTCGGGCCAACCGAGCCCAAGATAATTCACCCCTCCACTTT
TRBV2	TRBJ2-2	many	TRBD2	CASRAGATGELFF	TGTGCCAGCAGGGCGGGAGCCACCGGGGAGCTGTTTTTT
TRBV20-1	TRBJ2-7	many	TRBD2	CSANPIAGVYEQYF	TGCAGTGCTAACCCTATAGCGGGGGTCTACGAGCAGTACTTC
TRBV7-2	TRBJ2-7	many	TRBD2	CASSARLAGGSEQYF	TGTGCCAGCAGCGCCCGACTAGCGGGAGGAAGTGAGCAGTACTTC
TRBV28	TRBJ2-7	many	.	CASSESRPGYEQYF	TGTGCCAGCAGCGAGTCCAGGCCTGGCTACGAGCAGTACTTC
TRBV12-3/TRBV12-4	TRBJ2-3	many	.	CASSLPRGDTDTQYF	TGTGCCAGCAGTTTACCCAGGGGGGACACAGATACGCAGTATTTT
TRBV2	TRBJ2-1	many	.	CASTKEVRNEQFF	TGTGCCAGCACTAAGGAGGTTCGCAATGAGCAGTTCTTC
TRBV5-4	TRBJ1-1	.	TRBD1	CASSPTGVGTEAFF	TGTGCCAGCAGCCCGACAGGGGTGGGGACTGAAGCTTTCTTT
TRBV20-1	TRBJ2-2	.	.	CSARVFREWAGELFF	TGCAGTGCTAGAGTATTCAGGGAATGGGCCGGGGAGCTGTTTTTT
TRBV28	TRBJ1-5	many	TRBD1	CASNSDRGNRPQHF	TGTGCCAGCAACTCTGACAGGGGGAATCGGCCCCAGCATTTT
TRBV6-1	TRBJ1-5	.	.	CASRRWGANQPQHF	TGTGCCAGCAGACGGTGGGGGGCCAATCAGCCCCAGCATTTT
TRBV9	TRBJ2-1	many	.	CASSKWQGNDNEQFF	TGTGCCAGCAGCAAGTGGCAGGGTAACGACAATGAGCAGTTCTTC
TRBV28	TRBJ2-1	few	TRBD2	CASRPGGLAGGNEQFF	TGTGCCAGCCGTCCGGGGGGACTAGCGGGGGGGAATGAGCAGTTCTTC
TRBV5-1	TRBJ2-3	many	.	CASSLGTDTSTDTQYF	TGCGCCAGCAGCCTCGGGACGGACACTAGCACAGATACGCAGTATTTT
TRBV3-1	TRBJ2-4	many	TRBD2	CASSQDTSGFNIQYF	TGTGCCAGCAGCCAAGATACTAGCGGGTTTAACATTCAGTACTTC
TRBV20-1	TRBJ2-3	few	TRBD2	CSARLAGGNTQYF	TGCAGTGCTAGACTAGCGGGAGGGAATACGCAGTATTTT
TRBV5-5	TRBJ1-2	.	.	CASSLIADRIYGFTF	TGTGCCAGCAGCTTAATTGCCGACAGGATCTATGGCTTCACCTTC
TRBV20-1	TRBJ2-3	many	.	CSAASGNSGTDTQYF	TGCAGTGCCGCGTCGGGGAACAGTGGCACAGATACGCAGTATTTT
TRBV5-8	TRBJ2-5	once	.	CASSLHFAGKDLETQYF	TGTGCCAGCAGCTTGCATTTTGCAGGGAAAGATCTAGAGACCCAGTACTTC
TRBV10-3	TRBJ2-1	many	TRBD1	CAISESGQSYNEQFF	TGTGCCATCAGTGAGTCGGGACAGTCCTACAATGAGCAGTTCTTC
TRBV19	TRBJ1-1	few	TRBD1	CASTTLRGRGTGPSNTEAFF	TGTGCCAGTACCACCCTAAGGGGTCGCGGGACAGGTCCGTCTAACACTGAAGCTTTCTTT
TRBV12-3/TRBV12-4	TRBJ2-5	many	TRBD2	CASSSLAGGPQETQYF	TGTGCCAGCAGTTCCCTAGCGGGAGGGCCCCAAGAGACCCAGTACTTC
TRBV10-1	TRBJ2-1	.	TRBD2	CASSESIGLAVNHEQFF	TGCGCCAGCAGTGAGTCGATTGGACTAGCGGTGAACCATGAGCAGTTCTTC
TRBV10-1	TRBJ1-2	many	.	CASSNTGTPAGYTF	TGCGCCAGCAGTAACACCGGGACCCCCGCCGGCTACACCTTC
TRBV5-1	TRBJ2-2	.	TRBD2	CASRPGTSAAAGELFF	TGCGCCAGCAGGCCCGGGACTAGCGCCGCCGCCGGGGAGCTGTTTTTT
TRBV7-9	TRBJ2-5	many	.	CASSLSTGFLKETQYF	TGTGCCAGCAGCTTAAGCACAGGTTTTTTGAAAGAGACCCAGTACTTC
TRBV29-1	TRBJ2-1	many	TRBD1	CSVPTMDRGQFF	TGCAGCGTCCCTACTATGGACAGGGGGCAGTTCTTC
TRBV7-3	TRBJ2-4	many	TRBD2	CASPSGGLAKNIQYF	TGTGCCAGTCCATCGGGAGGATTAGCCAAAAACATTCAGTACTTC
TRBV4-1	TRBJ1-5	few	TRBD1	CASSPQGSYSNQPQHF	TGCGCCAGCAGCCCACAGGGGTCGTATAGCAATCAGCCCCAGCATTTT
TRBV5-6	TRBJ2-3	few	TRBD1	CASSLGQGWADTQYF	TGTGCCAGCAGCCTTGGACAGGGATGGGCAGATACGCAGTATTTT
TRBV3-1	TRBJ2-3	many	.	CASSQGPDTQYF	TGTGCCAGCAGCCAAGGACCGGATACGCAGTATTTT
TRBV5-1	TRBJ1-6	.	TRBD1	CASSPPGTGNSPLHF	TGCGCCAGCAGCCCCCCCGGGACAGGGAATTCACCCCTCCACTTT
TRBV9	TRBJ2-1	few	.	CASSSRRGSYNEQFF	TGTGCCAGCAGCTCCCGGAGAGGCTCCTACAATGAGCAGTTCTTC
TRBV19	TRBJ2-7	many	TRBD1	CASSRTRTGSAYEQYF	TGTGCCAGTAGTCGTACCAGGACAGGGAGTGCCTACGAGCAGTACTTC
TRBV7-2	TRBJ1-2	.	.	CASSSDLNIYYGYTF	TGTGCCAGCAGCTCCGACCTAAATATCTACTATGGCTACACCTTC
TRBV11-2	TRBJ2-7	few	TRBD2	CAGSLLAGGAYEQYF	TGTGCCGGCAGCTTACTAGCGGGAGGCGCTTACGAGCAGTACTTC
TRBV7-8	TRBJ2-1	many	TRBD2	CASSLTSGMNEQFF	TGTGCCAGCAGCTTGACTAGCGGGATGAATGAGCAGTTCTTC
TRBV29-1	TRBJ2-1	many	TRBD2	CSVDVAGGSEQFF	TGCAGCGTTGACGTGGCGGGAGGGAGTGAGCAGTTCTTC
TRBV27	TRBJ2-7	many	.	CASSPTGTDSYEQYF	TGTGCCAGCAGTCCGACCGGGACCGACTCCTACGAGCAGTACTTC
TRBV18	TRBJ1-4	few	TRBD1	CASWTGYGNEKLFF	TGTGCCAGCTGGACAGGATATGGTAATGAAAAACTGTTTTTT
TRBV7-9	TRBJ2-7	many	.	CASSFAGAHEQYF	TGTGCCAGCAGCTTTGCAGGGGCCCACGAGCAGTACTTC
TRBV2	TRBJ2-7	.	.	CASSQSGLTYEQYF	TGTGCCAGCAGTCAGTCCGGGTTAACCTACGAGCAGTACTTC
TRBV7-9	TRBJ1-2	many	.	CASSLTAGDGYTF	TGTGCCAGCAGCTTAACAGCAGGGGATGGCTACACCTTC
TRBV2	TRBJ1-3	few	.	CASLPGAGNTIYF	TGTGCCAGCCTTCCAGGGGCCGGAAACACCATATATTTT
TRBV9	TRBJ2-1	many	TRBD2	CASSGLAGDSYNEQFF	TGTGCCAGCAGCGGACTAGCGGGAGACTCCTACAATGAGCAGTTCTTC
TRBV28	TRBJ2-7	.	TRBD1	CGTIMSGQVYEQYF	TGTGGAACTATAATGAGCGGACAGGTTTACGAGCAGTACTTC
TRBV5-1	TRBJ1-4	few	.	CASSLLGRPAGEELFF	TGCGCCAGCAGCCTACTCGGACGCCCGGCGGGGGAAGAACTGTTTTTT
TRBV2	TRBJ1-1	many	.	CASRGRNTEAFF	TGTGCCAGCAGGGGGAGGAACACTGAAGCTTTCTTT
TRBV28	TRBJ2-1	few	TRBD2	CASRPPPSGSRNEQFF	TGTGCCAGCAGGCCACCCCCCAGCGGGAGTCGGAATGAGCAGTTCTTC
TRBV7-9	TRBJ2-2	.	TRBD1	CASSSTGGSGELFF	TGTGCCAGCAGCTCAACAGGGGGCAGCGGGGAGCTGTTTTTT